This paragraph covers one TCR beta chain sequence. Germline assignment: CDR1 LNHNV and CDR2 YYDKDF (reference sequence). The ends were cut back, 1 base at V and 7 bases at J, with 10 bases in the middle. CDR3 length: 13 amino acids. These data originate in a study of blood T cell repertoires in COVID-19. In the study overall: Samples taken during acute and convalescent COVID-19 were collected in the United States, Italy and Spain. Sources were T cells, B-cell-depleted T cells, or PBMCs; the material itself was cDNA or gDNA.

Participant-given clinical history determined each cohort assignment. Each recovered donor of Cohort 3 presented with two negative PCRs, clearance, or symptom resolution. The protocol was immunoSEQ multiplex PCR, while the TCRdb copy is restricted to in-frame clones and leaves out a portion. The sample records around 400,000 clones, about 90% being singletons. The TCR originated in a woman aged 25 to 39 who had recovered from COVID-19. Sequencing input: PBMCs or T cells enriched from blood (not recorded which). The chain is built from TRBV15 and TRBJ1-2; perhaps TRBD1 as D (5 bases). This CDR3 is CATSRVGGTGYTF. CDR3 nucleotides: TGTGCCACCAGCAGAGTCGGAGGGACTGGCTACACCTTC.